Presented here are 14 T cell receptor beta chains from one specimen sequenced in a study of radiotherapy plus CTLA-4 blockade in lung cancer. Clones were read by immunoSEQ multiplex PCR, and TCRdb kept only the in-frame ones, dropping some. Found here are under 90,000 clones, about 78% of them singletons; the top ten hold more than 12%. The source was peripheral blood, collected from a patient treated with radiotherapy plus ipilimumab. Every receptor here comes from a human donor with non-small cell lung cancer that progressed on radiotherapy plus ipilimumab.

The chain has TRBV5-1 and TRBJ2-3, with D perhaps TRBD1 (5 bases). The CDR3 is 15 amino acids. With 0 bases removed from V and 0 bases from J, the gap between germline ends came to 8 bases. Looked up from germline, CDR1 is SGHRS and CDR2 is YFSETQ. The CDR3, as DNA: TGCGCCAGCAGCTTGGCTGGGGCGAGCACAGATACGCAGTATTTT. Protein product: CASSLAGASTDTQYF.

The table lists this clone with many counts. The chain couples TRBV14 to TRBJ1-5; TRBD1 might be the D (6 bases). V gave up 0 bases and J gave up 3 bases, with 21 bases separating them. The CDR3 loop spans 19 amino acids. Germline V lookup: CDR1 SGHDN, CDR2 FVKESK. The CDR3 sequence is CASSQEGVTGQSYNQPQHF. The DNA of the CDR3 is TGTGCCAGCAGCCAAGAAGGGGTCACCGGACAGAGCTACAATCAGCCCCAGCATTTT.

The rearrangement uses TRBV2 and TRBJ2-7; 8 bases map to TRBD1. The CDR3 is made up of 12 amino acids. Germline trimming cut 6 bases from V and 6 bases from J; bases unmatched to any gene: 4. Germline V CDR1 and CDR2: SNHLY, FYNNEI. CDR3 in DNA: TGTGCCAGCAGCCTAGACAGGGGCGAGCAGTACTTC. As protein: CASSLDRGEQYF.

V and J are TRBV6-1 and TRBJ1-3, with 7 nucleotides matching TRBD1. Germline lookup yields CDR1 MNHNS and CDR2 SASEGT. The CDR3 runs 14 residues. V gave up 5 bases and J gave up 4 bases; unmatched junction bases: 5. The CDR3 sequence is CASSSRGRGNTIYF. Written as DNA, the CDR3 is TGTGCCAGCAGTTCCAGGGGGAGAGGAAACACCATATATTTT.

The DNA for the CDR3 is TGTGCCAGCTCAGGAAGCCATGGCACGAACACTGAAGCTTTCTTT. Translation gives CASSGSHGTNTEAFF. V gene TRBV18 combines with J gene TRBJ1-1; D gene unclear. This CDR3 comprises 15 residues. Germline V gives CDR1 KGHSH, CDR2 LQKENI. Trimming stripped 5 bases from V and 1 base from J, with 14 bases between.

The table lists this clone with a count of one. The chain joins TRBV5-6 to TRBJ1-6; D possibly corresponds to TRBD1 (5 bases). V gave up 4 bases and J gave up 0 bases, with 11 bases separating them. In germline, CDR1 is SGHDT, CDR2 YYEEEE. CDR3 length: 16 residues. In nucleotides, the CDR3 is TGTGCCAGCAGCACTGCAGGGAGCTCCTATAATTCACCCCTCCACTTT. As protein: CASSTAGSSYNSPLHF.

The V gene is TRBV5-5, the J gene TRBJ1-4; D is unclear. From germline, CDR1 is SGHKS and CDR2 YYEKEE (reference sequence). The CDR3 has 14 amino acids. The ends were cut back, 1 base at V and 8 bases at J, with 12 bases in the middle. The CDR3 coding sequence is TGTGCCAGCAGCTTGTCCTCAGTAGCGGAAAAACTGTTTTTT. Amino acid sequence: CASSLSSVAEKLFF.

For the CDR3, the DNA is TGTGCCAGCAGTTTATCTGGCACCGGGGAGCTGTTTTTT. This encodes CASSLSGTGELFF. This chain links TRBV27 with TRBJ2-2; D uncertain. This CDR3 region has 13 residues. V lost 0 bases and J 4 bases, leaving 3 bases between the germline ends. The V gene's germline CDR1 is MNHEY and CDR2 SMNVEV (reference sequence).

The genes are TRBV7-9 and TRBJ2-7; D is possibly TRBD2 (7 bases). The germline CDR1 and CDR2 sequences are SEHNR and FQNEAQ (reference sequence). The CDR3 totals 12 residues. Trimming removed 11 bases at V and 2 bases at J, with 13 bases between. CDR3 residues: CASAGGPYEQYF. The DNA of the CDR3 is TGTGCCTCAGCCGGGGGGCCCTACGAGCAGTACTTC. The variable domain in full, completed from reference TRBV7-9 and TRBJ2-7, reads DTGVSQNPRHKITKRGQNVTFRCDPISEHNRLYWYRQTLGQGPEFLTYFQNEAQLEKSRLLSDRFSAERPKGSFSTLEIQRTEQGDSAMYLCASAGGPYEQYFGPGTRLTVT.

The chain couples TRBV6-1 to TRBJ1-5, with 9 bases aligning to TRBD1. CDR1 is MNHNS, CDR2 SASEGT, per germline. V lost 2 bases, J lost 7 bases, and 3 bases stayed unmatched. This CDR3 has 14 residues. This CDR3 is CASSETGGRQPQHF. The CDR3 nucleotides are TGTGCCAGCAGTGAAACAGGGGGCCGACAGCCCCAGCATTTT.

This chain connects TRBV11-2 to TRBJ2-3; 9 nucleotides align to TRBD1. CDR1 and CDR2 (germline): SGHAT, FQNNGV. The CDR3 length is 18 residues. V was pared by 2 bases and J by 3 bases, with 12 bases of the junction left unmatched. CDR3 amino acids: CASSLFPRRDRATDTQYF. CDR3 DNA sequence: TGTGCCAGCAGCTTATTTCCCAGGAGGGACAGGGCGACAGATACGCAGTATTTT. Full variable domain (outside the CDR3, taken from reference TRBV11-2 and TRBJ2-3): EAGVAQSPRYKIIEKRQSVAFWCNPISGHATLYWYQQILGQGPKLLIQFQNNGVVDDSQLPKDRFSAERLKGVDSTLKIQPAKLEDSAVYLCASSLFPRRDRATDTQYFGPGTRLTVL.

There are a few counts of this clone. This chain links TRBV5-1 with TRBJ2-2; D might be TRBD2 (6 bases). Trimming stripped 2 bases from V and 6 bases from J, with 11 bases between. This CDR3 region has 14 residues. Germline V lookup: CDR1 SGHRS, CDR2 YFSETQ. The CDR3 here is CASSFTSSSGELFF. The CDR3 nucleotides are TGCGCCAGCAGCTTTACTAGCTCGTCCGGGGAGCTGTTTTTT.

V usage is TRBV27 and J usage is TRBJ2-7; TRBD2 might be the D (5 bases). This CDR3 has 14 amino acids. Per germline, CDR1 MNHEY and CDR2 SMNVEV (reference sequence). V dropped 0 bases and J dropped 2 bases, with 8 bases sitting between them. In DNA form, the CDR3 reads TGTGCCAGCAGTTTATCCCGAGGGACCTACGAGCAGTACTTC. Amino acids: CASSLSRGTYEQYF.

The genes are TRBV9 and TRBJ2-2; D gene unclear. CDR3 length: 18 residues. Trimming shortened V by 0 bases and J by 0 bases, and 15 bases separated the two germline ends. Germline lookup yields CDR1 SGDLS and CDR2 YYNGEE. The CDR3 DNA is TGTGCCAGCAGCGTAGACCTGGCAACACCTTCGAACACCGGGGAGCTGTTTTTT. This codes for CASSVDLATPSNTGELFF.